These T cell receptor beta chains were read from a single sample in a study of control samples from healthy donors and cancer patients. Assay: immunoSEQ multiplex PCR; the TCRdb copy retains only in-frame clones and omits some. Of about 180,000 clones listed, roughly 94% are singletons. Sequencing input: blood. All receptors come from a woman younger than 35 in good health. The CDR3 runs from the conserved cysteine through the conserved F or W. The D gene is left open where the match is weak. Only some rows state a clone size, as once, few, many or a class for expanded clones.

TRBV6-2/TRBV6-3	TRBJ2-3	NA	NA	CASSAGLGQADTQYF	TGTGCCAGCAGTGCGGGACTAGGACAGGCAGATACGCAGTATTTT
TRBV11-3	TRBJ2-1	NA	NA	CASSLAPGGLSEQFF	TGTGCCAGCAGCTTAGCCCCCGGCGGCTTGAGTGAGCAGTTCTTC
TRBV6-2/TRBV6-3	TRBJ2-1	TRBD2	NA	CASSKRLAGEIHEQFF	TGTGCCAGCAGTAAAAGACTAGCGGGAGAAATCCATGAGCAGTTCTTC
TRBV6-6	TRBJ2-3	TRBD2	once	CASSIRLAGVPDTQYF	TGTGCCAGCAGCATCAGACTAGCGGGAGTCCCAGATACGCAGTATTTT
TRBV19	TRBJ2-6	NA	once	CASSIGTGANVLTF	TGTGCCAGTAGTATTGGAACTGGGGCCAACGTCCTGACTTTC
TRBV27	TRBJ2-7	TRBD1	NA	CASSHPRTGGEQYF	TGTGCCAGCAGTCACCCCAGAACAGGGGGCGAGCAGTACTTC
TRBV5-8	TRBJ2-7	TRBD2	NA	CASSGTRTAQYF	TGTGCCAGCAGCGGGACTAGGACTGCGCAGTACTTC
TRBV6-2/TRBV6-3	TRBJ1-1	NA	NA	CASSARAGVSRPLMNTEAFF	TGTGCCAGCAGTGCCCGGGCAGGGGTCTCCCGCCCCTTGATGAACACTGAAGCTTTCTTT
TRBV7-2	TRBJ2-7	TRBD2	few	CASSFASGGSYEQYF	TGTGCCAGCAGCTTTGCGAGCGGGGGGTCCTACGAGCAGTACTTC
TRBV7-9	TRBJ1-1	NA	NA	CASSLQDTLNTEAFF	TGTGCCAGCAGCCTTCAGGACACTTTGAACACTGAAGCTTTCTTT
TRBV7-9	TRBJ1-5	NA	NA	CASSLGQTINQPQHF	TGTGCCAGCAGCTTAGGACAGACTATCAATCAGCCCCAGCATTTT
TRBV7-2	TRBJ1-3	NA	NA	CASSLSASGNTIYF	TGTGCCAGCAGCTTATCCGCCTCTGGAAACACCATATATTTT
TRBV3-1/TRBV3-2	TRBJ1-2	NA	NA	CASSPLPGSYGYTF	TGTGCCAGCAGCCCCCTCCCGGGGAGCTATGGCTACACCTTC
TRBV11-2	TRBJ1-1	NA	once	CASSLQSRQAFF	TGTGCCAGCAGCTTACAGTCGCGGCAAGCTTTCTTT
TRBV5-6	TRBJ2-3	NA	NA	CASSLGLFTDTQYF	TGTGCCAGCAGCCTGGGACTGTTTACAGATACGCAGTATTTT
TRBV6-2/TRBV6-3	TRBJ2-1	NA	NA	CASSIRGTHSYNEQFF	TGTGCCAGCAGCATCCGGGGGACTCATTCCTACAATGAGCAGTTCTTC
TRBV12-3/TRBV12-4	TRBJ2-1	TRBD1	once	CASSLRDSNEQFF	TGTGCCAGCAGTTTAAGGGACAGCAATGAGCAGTTCTTC
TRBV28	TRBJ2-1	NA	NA	CASSSLGDEQFF	TGTGCCAGCAGTTCCCTTGGAGATGAGCAGTTCTTC
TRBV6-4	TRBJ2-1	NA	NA	CASSPRRGSYNEQFF	TGTGCCAGCAGTCCCCGGCGGGGCTCCTACAATGAGCAGTTCTTC
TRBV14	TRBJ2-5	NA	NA	CASSQRLGETQYF	TGTGCCAGCAGCCAACGTCTAGGAGAGACCCAGTACTTC
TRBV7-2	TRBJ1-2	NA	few	CASSSHSYGYTF	TGTGCCAGCAGCTCTCACAGCTATGGCTACACCTTC
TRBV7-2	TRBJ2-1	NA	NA	CASSPPYGRTQLPTGQFF	TGTGCCAGCAGCCCTCCCTACGGAAGGACCCAACTTCCAACAGGGCAGTTCTTC
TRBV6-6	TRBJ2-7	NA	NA	CASSYSKPPYEQYF	TGTGCCAGCAGTTACTCGAAGCCACCCTACGAGCAGTACTTC
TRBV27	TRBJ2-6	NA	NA	CASSPDRDNFVGANVLTF	TGTGCCAGCAGTCCGGACCGGGACAACTTCGTCGGGGCCAACGTCCTGACTTTC
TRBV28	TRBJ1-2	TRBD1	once	CASSLWTGGYYGYTF	TGTGCCAGCAGTTTATGGACAGGGGGCTACTATGGCTACACCTTC
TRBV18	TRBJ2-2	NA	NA	CASSPRLAGPNTGELFF	TGTGCCAGCTCACCGAGGTTGGCGGGGCCGAACACCGGGGAGCTGTTTTTT
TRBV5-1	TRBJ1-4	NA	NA	CASSPGSQVGEKLFF	TGCGCCAGCAGCCCTGGCAGCCAGGTGGGGGAAAAACTGTTTTTT
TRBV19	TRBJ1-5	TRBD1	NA	CASSMEDRPRDQPQHF	TGTGCCAGTAGTATGGAGGACAGGCCTCGCGATCAGCCCCAGCATTTT
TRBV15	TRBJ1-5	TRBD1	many	CATSREPTGTQPQHF	TGTGCCACCAGCAGAGAACCGACAGGGACCCAGCCCCAGCATTTT
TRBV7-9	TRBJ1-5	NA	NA	CASSLRFQPQHF	TGTGCCAGCAGCTTACGGTTTCAGCCCCAGCATTTT
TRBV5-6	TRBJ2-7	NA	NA	CASNSYRETYEQYF	TGTGCCAGCAATTCCTACAGGGAAACCTACGAGCAGTACTTC
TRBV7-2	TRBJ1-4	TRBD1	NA	CASSTDRVDEKLFF	TGTGCCAGCAGCACCGACAGGGTGGACGAAAAACTGTTTTTT
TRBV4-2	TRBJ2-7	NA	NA	CASSQELPHYEQYF	TGTGCCAGCAGCCAAGAACTTCCTCACTACGAGCAGTACTTC